This T cell receptor (beta chain) was sequenced for a study of cytomegalovirus exposure and HLA in healthy donors. A multiplex PCR was run with 60 Vbeta primers and 13 Jbeta primers. The data were produced by immunoSEQ multiplex PCR, yet TCRdb's version contains in-frame clones alone and is incomplete. The sample lists 100,000 to 150,000 clones, around 80% occurring once. Sequenced input: PBMCs. This receptor was taken from a man between 18 and 35 years old in good health and CMV-seronegative.

Written as DNA, the CDR3 is TGTGCCAGCTCACCTTCGGACAGGGGAAGCGAGCAGTACTTC. Protein: CASSPSDRGSEQYF. This chain links TRBV18 with TRBJ2-5, with 9 positions matching TRBD1. TRBJ2-7 matches the DNA end more closely, so the J call is doubtful. Germline V gene lookup returns CDR1 KGHSH and CDR2 LQKENI. The CDR3 covers 14 residues.